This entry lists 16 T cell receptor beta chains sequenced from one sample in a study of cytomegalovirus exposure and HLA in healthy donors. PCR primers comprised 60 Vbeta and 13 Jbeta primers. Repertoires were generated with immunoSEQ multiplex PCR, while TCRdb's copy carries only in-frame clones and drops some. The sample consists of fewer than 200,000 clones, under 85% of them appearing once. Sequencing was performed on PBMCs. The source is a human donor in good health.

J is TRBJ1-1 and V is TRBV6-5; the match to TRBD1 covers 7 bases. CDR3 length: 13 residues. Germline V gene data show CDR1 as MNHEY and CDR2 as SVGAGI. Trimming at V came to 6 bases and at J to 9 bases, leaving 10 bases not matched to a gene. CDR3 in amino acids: CASRAQGTEQAFF. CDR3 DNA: TGTGCCAGCAGAGCACAGGGGACGGAACAAGCTTTCTTT.

The CDR3 DNA is TGTGCCAGCAGTCTAGGGACAGGGATCTTTGAAAAACTGTTTTTT. This translates into CASSLGTGIFEKLFF. The chain employs TRBV27 and TRBJ1-4; TRBD1 matches at 9 bases. V dropped 5 bases and J dropped 7; count of bases not matched to a gene: 8. Looked up from germline, CDR1 is MNHEY and CDR2 is SMNVEV (reference sequence). This CDR3 has 15 amino acids.

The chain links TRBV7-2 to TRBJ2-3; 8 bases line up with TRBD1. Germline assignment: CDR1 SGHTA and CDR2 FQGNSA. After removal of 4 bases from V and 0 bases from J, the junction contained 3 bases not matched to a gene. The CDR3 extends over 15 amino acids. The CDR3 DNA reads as TGTGCCAGCAGCTGGCGGACAGGGAGCACAGATACGCAGTATTTT. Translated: CASSWRTGSTDTQYF.

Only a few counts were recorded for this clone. CDR3 sequence (DNA): TGTGCCAGCAGTCCTCTCGCGTTCAATGAGCAGTTCTTC. Protein product: CASSPLAFNEQFF. This rearrangement joins TRBV27 to TRBJ2-1; D call uncertain. The CDR3 has 13 residues. Germline CDR1 MNHEY, CDR2 SMNVEV (reference sequence). V lost 5 bases, J lost 6 bases, and 11 bases lay in between.

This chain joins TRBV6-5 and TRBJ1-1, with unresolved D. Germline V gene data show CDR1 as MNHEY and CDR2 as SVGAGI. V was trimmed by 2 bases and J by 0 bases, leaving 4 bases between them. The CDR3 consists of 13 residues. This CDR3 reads CASSYRVNTEAFF. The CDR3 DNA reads TGTGCCAGCAGTTACCGAGTGAACACTGAAGCTTTCTTT.

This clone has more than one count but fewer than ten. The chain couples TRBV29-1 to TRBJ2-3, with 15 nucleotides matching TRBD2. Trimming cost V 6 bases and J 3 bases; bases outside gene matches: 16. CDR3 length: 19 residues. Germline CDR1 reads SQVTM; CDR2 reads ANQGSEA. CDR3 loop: CSVGSRTSGGARGTDTQYF. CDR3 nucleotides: TGCAGCGTGGGATCTAGGACTAGCGGGGGGGCTCGCGGTACAGATACGCAGTATTTT.

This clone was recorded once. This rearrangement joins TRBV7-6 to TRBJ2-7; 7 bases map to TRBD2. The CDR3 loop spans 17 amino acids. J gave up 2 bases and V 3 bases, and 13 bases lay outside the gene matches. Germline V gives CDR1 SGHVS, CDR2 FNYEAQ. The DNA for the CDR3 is TGTGCCAGCAGCTTGGGGGGGGTAGAGGGGACTCCCTACGAGCAGTACTTC. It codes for CASSLGGVEGTPYEQYF. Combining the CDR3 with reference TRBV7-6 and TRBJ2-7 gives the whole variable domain GAGVSQSPRYKVTKRGQDVALRCDPISGHVSLYWYRQALGQGPEFLTYFNYEAQQDKSGLPNDRFSAERPEGSISTLTIQRTEQRDSAMYRCASSLGGVEGTPYEQYFGPGTRLTVT.

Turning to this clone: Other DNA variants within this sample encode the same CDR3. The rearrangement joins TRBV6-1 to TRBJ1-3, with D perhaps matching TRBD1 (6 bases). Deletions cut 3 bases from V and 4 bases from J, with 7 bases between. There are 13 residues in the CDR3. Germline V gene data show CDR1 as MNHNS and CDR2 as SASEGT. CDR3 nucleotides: TGTGCCAGCAGTGACAGGGGCGGAAACACCATATATTTT. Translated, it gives CASSDRGGNTIYF.

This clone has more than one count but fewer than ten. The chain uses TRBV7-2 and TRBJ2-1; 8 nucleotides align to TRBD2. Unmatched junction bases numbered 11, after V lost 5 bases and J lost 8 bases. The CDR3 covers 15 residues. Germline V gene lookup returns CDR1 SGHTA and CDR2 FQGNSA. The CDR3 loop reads CASSPRGGTRHEQFF. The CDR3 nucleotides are TGTGCCAGCAGCCCCCGGGGGGGGACAAGGCATGAGCAGTTCTTC. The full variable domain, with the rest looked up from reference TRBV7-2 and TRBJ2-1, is GAGVSQSPSNKVTEKGKDVELRCDPISGHTALYWYRQSLGQGLEFLIYFQGNSAPDKSGLPSDRFSAERTGGSVSTLTIQRTQQEDSAVYLCASSPRGGTRHEQFFGPGTRLTVL.

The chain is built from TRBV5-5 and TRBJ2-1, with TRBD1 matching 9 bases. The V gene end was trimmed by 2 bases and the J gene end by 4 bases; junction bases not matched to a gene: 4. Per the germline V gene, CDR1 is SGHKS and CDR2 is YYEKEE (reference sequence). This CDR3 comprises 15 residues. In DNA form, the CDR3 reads TGTGCCAGCAGCTTAGCCGGGACAGGGTACAATGAGCAGTTCTTC. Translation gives CASSLAGTGYNEQFF.

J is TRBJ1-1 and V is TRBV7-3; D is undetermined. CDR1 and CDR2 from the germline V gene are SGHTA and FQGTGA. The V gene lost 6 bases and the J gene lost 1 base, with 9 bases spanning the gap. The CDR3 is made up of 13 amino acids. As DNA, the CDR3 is TGTGCCAGCAGGCTAGCCAGGAACACTGAAGCTTTCTTT. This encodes CASRLARNTEAFF.

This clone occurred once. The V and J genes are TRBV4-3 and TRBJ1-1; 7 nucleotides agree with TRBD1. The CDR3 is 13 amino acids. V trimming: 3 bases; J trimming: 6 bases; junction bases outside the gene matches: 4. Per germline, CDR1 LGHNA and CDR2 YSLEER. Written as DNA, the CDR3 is TGCGCCAGCAGCCAGGTCCAGGGGGCTGAAGCTTTCTTT. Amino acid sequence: CASSQVQGAEAFF.

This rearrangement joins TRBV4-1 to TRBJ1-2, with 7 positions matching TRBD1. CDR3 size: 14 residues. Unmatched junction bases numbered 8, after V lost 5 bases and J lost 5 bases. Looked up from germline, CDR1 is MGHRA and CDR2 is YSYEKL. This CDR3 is CASSAAGGFYGYTF. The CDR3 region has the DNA TGCGCCAGCAGCGCGGCAGGGGGTTTTTATGGCTACACCTTC.

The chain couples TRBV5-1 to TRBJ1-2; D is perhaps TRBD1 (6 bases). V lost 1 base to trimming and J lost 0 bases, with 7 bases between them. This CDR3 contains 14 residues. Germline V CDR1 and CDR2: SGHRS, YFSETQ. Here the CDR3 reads CASSLQGTNYGYTF. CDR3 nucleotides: TGCGCCAGCAGCTTGCAGGGGACTAACTATGGCTACACCTTC.

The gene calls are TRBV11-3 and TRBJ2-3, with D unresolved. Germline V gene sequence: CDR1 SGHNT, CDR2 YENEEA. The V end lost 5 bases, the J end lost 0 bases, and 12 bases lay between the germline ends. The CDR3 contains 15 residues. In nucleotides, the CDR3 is TGTGCCAGCAGCCCAGGCTTTACTAGCACAGATACGCAGTATTTT. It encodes CASSPGFTSTDTQYF.

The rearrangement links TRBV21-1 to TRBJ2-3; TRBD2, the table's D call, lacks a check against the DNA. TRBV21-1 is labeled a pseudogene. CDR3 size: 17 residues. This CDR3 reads CASSERGGTTSTDTQYF. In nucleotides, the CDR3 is TGTGCCAGCAGCGAAAGGGGGGGGACAACTAGCACAGATACGCAGTATTTT.